This T cell receptor (beta chain) was recorded in a study of blood T cell repertoires in COVID-19. Method: immunoSEQ multiplex PCR; TCRdb's copy keeps in-frame clones and lacks some. The sample contains fewer than 200,000 clones, 70% to 85% of which appear only once. The participants were between about 18 and 90 years old and came from under 25 US areas. Participants' reported clinical history set cohort assignment. The germline CDR1 and CDR2 sequences are WNHNN and SYGVQD (reference sequence). The CDR3 consists of 15 residues. V gave up 2 bases and J gave up 5 bases, with 14 bases separating them. The chain couples TRBV10-1 to TRBJ2-3; maybe TRBD1 (6 bases). Input material: PBMCs or T cells enriched from blood (not recorded which). This sequence originates from a woman between 55 and 75 years old with acute COVID-19. In DNA, the CDR3 is TGCGCCAGCAGTGAGGCAGGGGATCTCGAAGATACGCAGTATTTT. It encodes CASSEAGDLEDTQYF.